This T cell receptor beta chain was observed in a study of CD8 T cells in ankylosing spondylitis (dated by TCRdb to 2016 to 2017). About the investigation overall: The study profiled T cell receptor beta repertoires in healthy donors and ankylosing spondylitis patients to find disease-linked TCR variants. The whole study cohort included 90 to 120 healthy donors and around 24 ankylosing spondylitis patients. Samples of peripheral blood were taken, and for ankylosing spondylitis patients, synovial fluid was collected as well.

Results and caveats for the whole study, not just this receptor: Significant enrichment of the disease-linked clones was reported in matched synovial fluid samples from ankylosing spondylitis patients. The disease-linked clones had a CD8+ phenotype and were found at relatively low frequencies in peripheral blood. Blood from ankylosing spondylitis patients appeared to be characterized by a TCR beta motif composed of roughly eight highly homologous amino acid variants. Some motif variants were previously reported in synovial fluid and blood of reactive arthritis patients, suggesting common disease-initiation mechanisms.

On this clonotype: This clone's antigen is unknown. No much larger clone exists at a distance of one base, and base qualities are not known.

Data came from an Illumina HiSeq 2500. Quantitative 5'-RACE with molecular barcodes was the method used to prepare the TCR beta libraries. The study's processing was this. Disease-linked TCR variants were identified with a new computational method built on a probabilistic model of VDJ rearrangement. TCRdb took the public reads, trimmed them with fastp at Q25, ran MiXCR for clone calling and kept in-frame beta chains. When rows share a CDR3 protein, they turn into one entry using the most common DNA and genes. These V and J calls rely on TCRdb rather than the paper's analysis. In all, the sample holds around 440,000 distinct CDR3 sequences, and 15% to 20% of those were seen once. The ten biggest clones cover around 0.92% of the sample. The CDR3 goes from the cysteine to the phenylalanine over 19 residues. Only the CDR3 DNA is retained, 57 bases long and in frame from the first base. V is cut back by 7 bases and J by 3 bases, with 15 bases in the junction unmatched. Taken from the germline V gene, the CDR1 and CDR2 loops are MNHNS and SASEGT.

This clonotype was obtained from a male donor with ankylosing spondylitis. Here the chain combines TRBV6-1 and TRBJ2-6, with TRBD1 identical over 10 junction bases. Sequencing used blood, either unsorted or a sorted T cell fraction (not recorded which). CDR3 loop: CASNKNPRQGAHGANVLTF. The sequenced DNA: TGTGCCAGCAACAAGAACCCTCGACAGGGGGCTCATGGGGCCAACGTCCTGACTTTC.